These 27 T cell receptor beta chains share one sample of origin, sequenced in a study of T cells in Graves' hyperthyroidism and ophthalmopathy. Amplification targeted TCR beta CDR3 regions from RNA transcripts. Using the HTBI primer set, a first-round RT-PCR was run on the TCR CDR3. TCRdb analysed the multiplex PCR reads with MiXCR anew, one entry per CDR3 protein. The data hold hundreds of thousands of distinct CDR3 sequences, with roughly 14% observed a single time. The sample taken for sequencing was blood. These receptors came from a woman in her thirties or forties with Graves' ophthalmopathy.

The chain joins TRBV27 to TRBJ1-5; D is undetermined. Per the germline V gene, CDR1 is MNHEY and CDR2 is SMNVEV (reference sequence). V lost 4 bases and J lost 0, with 10 bases in between. The CDR3 is 15 residues long. In nucleotides, the CDR3 is TGTGCCAGCAGTTCAATTCCGGGTAGCAATCAGCCCCAGCATTTT. The encoded protein is CASSSIPGSNQPQHF.

Many counts were recorded for this clonotype. V gene TRBV12-3 or TRBV12-4 combines with J gene TRBJ2-5; TRBD2 aligns across 7 bases. The CDR3 runs 16 residues. J gave up 7 bases and V 3 bases, and 14 bases lay outside the gene matches. CDR3 amino acids: CASSFVGLAAGGTQYF. Written as DNA, the CDR3 is TGTGCCAGCAGTTTCGTTGGGCTAGCGGCAGGCGGGACCCAGTACTTC.

This clonotype was recorded at least ten times. The chain carries TRBV5-1 and TRBJ2-7; D gene ambiguous. V lost 2 bases to trimming and J lost 3 bases, with 9 bases between them. The CDR3 extends over 13 amino acids. Germline assignment: CDR1 SGHRS and CDR2 YFSETQ. CDR3 in DNA: TGCGCCAGCAGCTTCCTGATAGGCTACGAGCAGTACTTC. This translates into CASSFLIGYEQYF.

This clonotype was recorded at least ten times. The chain uses TRBV6-1 and TRBJ2-7; D not resolved. The ends were cut back, 10 bases at V and 0 bases at J, with 13 bases in the middle. The germline CDR1 and CDR2 sequences are MNHNS and SASEGT. This CDR3 contains 13 residues. In DNA form, the CDR3 reads TGTGCCACCTCCAGGCCTCCCTCCTACGAGCAGTACTTC. Encoded protein: CATSRPPSYEQYF.

This clonotype was seen ten or more times. The V call is TRBV20-1, the J call TRBJ1-2, with a tentative D call TRBD1 (6 bases). The ends were cut back, 1 base at V and 3 bases at J, with 9 bases in the middle. CDR1 and CDR2 (germline): DFQATT, SNEGSKA (reference sequence). This CDR3 is built from 13 residues. The CDR3 loop is CSARAGADYGYTF. The CDR3 DNA follows: TGCAGTGCTAGAGCAGGGGCTGACTATGGCTACACCTTC.

There are many counts of this clonotype. The chain combines TRBV28 with TRBJ2-7; TRBD2 matches at 9 bases. The germline V gene encodes CDR1 MDHEN and CDR2 SYDVKM. Unmatched junction bases numbered 8, after V lost 3 bases and J lost 5 bases. This CDR3 has 15 amino acids. The CDR3 spells CASSFGGRVRDEQYF. CDR3 sequence (DNA): TGTGCCAGCAGTTTTGGCGGGAGGGTCAGGGACGAGCAGTACTTC.

This clonotype was seen at least ten times. The chain employs TRBV2 and TRBJ2-7; the match to TRBD2 covers 7 bases. V lost 6 bases and J lost 4; bases outside the gene matches: 6. This CDR3 is 13 amino acids long. The germline gives CDR1 SNHLY, CDR2 FYNNEI. The CDR3 DNA reads as TGTGCCAGCAGGGGGGGACTACAGTACGAGCAGTACTTC. It specifies CASRGGLQYEQYF.

The gene calls are TRBV7-2 and TRBJ2-3; D ambiguous. The CDR3 runs 17 residues. V was pared by 0 bases and J by 2 bases, with 15 bases between. Germline loops: CDR1 SGHTA, CDR2 FQGNSA. In DNA, the CDR3 is TGTGCCAGCAGCTTAGCCTCAGGTAGACCAATCACAGATACGCAGTATTTT. Its translation: CASSLASGRPITDTQYF.

Ten or more counts support this clonotype. The chain carries TRBV10-3 and TRBJ1-1, with D possibly TRBD1 on 5 matching bases. The germline V gene has CDR1 ENHRY and CDR2 SYGVKD. This CDR3 contains 10 residues. Trimming cost V 10 bases and J 9 bases, with 12 bases left between them. This CDR3 is CATPRGQAFF. The DNA of the CDR3 is TGTGCCACCCCCCGGGGCCAAGCTTTCTTT.

In this sample, this clonotype turned up many times. The chain joins TRBV12-3 or TRBV12-4 to TRBJ2-7; 9 bases fit TRBD2. CDR3 length: 15 amino acids. V was clipped by 2 bases and J by 3 bases; unmatched bases: 5. The CDR3 protein is CASSLWLAGHYEQYF. In DNA, the CDR3 is TGTGCCAGCAGTTTATGGCTAGCGGGACACTACGAGCAGTACTTC.

This clonotype appeared many times. V usage is TRBV30 and J usage is TRBJ2-5; D unclear. V shed 3 bases and J shed 3 bases, with 8 bases lying between them. The germline CDR1 and CDR2 sequences are GTSNPN and SVGIG (reference sequence). The CDR3 loop spans 12 amino acids. The CDR3 bases are TGTGCCTGGAGACTGATGAAAGAGACCCAGTACTTC. Translating it yields CAWRLMKETQYF.

A word on this clonotype: A much larger clone is a single base away; this may be a read error. This chain joins TRBV4-2 and TRBJ2-2; a weak D match, TRBD1 (5 bases). V lost 0 bases and J lost 7, with 9 bases in between. The CDR3 loop spans 14 amino acids. The germline gives CDR1 LGHNA, CDR2 YNFKEQ. CDR3 sequence (DNA): TGTGCCAGCAGCCAAGAGACAGTTATCGGGGAGCTGTTTTTT. This encodes CASSQETVIGELFF.

The CDR3 loop is CSVGGRARLEQYF. In nucleotides, the CDR3 is TGCAGCGTTGGCGGGAGGGCCCGCCTCGAGCAGTACTTC. V gene TRBV29-1 combines with J gene TRBJ2-7; 9 nucleotides agree with TRBD2. Germline V gene lookup returns CDR1 SQVTM and CDR2 ANQGSEA. J was trimmed by 6 bases and V by 4 bases; bases with no gene match: 7. CDR3 size: 13 residues.

The chain employs TRBV6-2 or TRBV6-3 and TRBJ2-2; TRBD1 might be the D (6 bases). V lost 7 bases, J lost 4 bases, and 16 bases lay in between. This CDR3 contains 15 residues. Germline CDR1 is MNHEY and CDR2 is SVGEGT. This CDR3 is CASKRTESPTGELFF. CDR3 sequence (DNA): TGTGCCAGCAAGCGGACAGAGAGCCCCACCGGGGAGCTGTTTTTT.

This clonotype was counted at least ten times. This rearrangement joins TRBV6-2 or TRBV6-3 to TRBJ2-7; 12 bases are a match to TRBD2. V shed 0 bases and J 4 bases; nucleotides not matched to a gene: 10. Germline CDR1 MNHEY, CDR2 SVGEGT. The CDR3 loop spans 18 amino acids. In nucleotides, the CDR3 is TGTGCCAGCAGTTACTCGGGGGAACTAGCGGGAGGCACATACGAGCAGTACTTC. Its protein is CASSYSGELAGGTYEQYF.

This clonotype was counted many times. The gene calls are TRBV9 and TRBJ2-7; D gene ambiguous. From germline, CDR1 is SGDLS and CDR2 YYNGEE. This CDR3 region has 14 residues. Trimming took off 4 bases at V and 2 bases at J, with 13 bases between the two ends. The CDR3 DNA reads TGTGCCAGCAGCCTCCTGACTGAGCCCTACGAGCAGTACTTC. It codes for CASSLLTEPYEQYF.

At least ten counts were recorded for this clonotype. The chain employs TRBV18 and TRBJ1-1; D remains ambiguous. The germline CDR1 and CDR2 sequences are KGHSH and LQKENI. V lost 6 bases and J 0 bases, leaving 17 bases between the germline ends. This CDR3 region has 16 residues. Written as DNA, the CDR3 is TGTGCCAGCTCCCCCGCTATGGATATATTGAACACTGAAGCTTTCTTT. It encodes CASSPAMDILNTEAFF.

This clonotype was seen only a few times. The chain employs TRBV19 and TRBJ2-7; tentatively, D is TRBD2 (6 bases). V lost 1 base to trimming and J lost 2 bases, with 18 bases between them. CDR3 length equals 17 residues. The germline V gene has CDR1 LNHDA and CDR2 SQIVND (reference sequence). DNA of the CDR3: TGTGCCAGTAGTATAGGTGGGGGGAGGTATAGTCCCTACGAGCAGTACTTC. Its protein product is CASSIGGGRYSPYEQYF.

The chain carries TRBV4-1 and TRBJ1-5, with D possibly matching TRBD1 (5 bases). This CDR3 has 16 amino acids. V was cut by 1 base and J by 2 bases, with 12 bases left in between. Looked up from germline, CDR1 is MGHRA and CDR2 is YSYEKL. CDR3 in DNA: TGCGCCAGCAGCCAAGGGGGCCACGGGGGCAATCAGCCCCAGCATTTT. Translating it yields CASSQGGHGGNQPQHF.

This clonotype has more than one count but fewer than ten. The rearrangement links TRBV27 to TRBJ1-5, with D possibly matching TRBD1 (5 bases). Deletions cut 2 bases from V and 4 bases from J, with 9 bases between. This CDR3 comprises 14 residues. CDR1 MNHEY and CDR2 SMNVEV come from the germline V gene (reference sequence). CDR3 protein: CASSLQGQNQPQHF. In nucleotides, the CDR3 is TGTGCCAGCAGTTTACAGGGCCAAAATCAGCCCCAGCATTTT.

DNA for the CDR3: TGCGCCAGCAGCCAAGGTGCAGGAGGGAACACTGAAGCTTTCTTT. Its translation: CASSQGAGGNTEAFF. This sequence joins TRBV4-3 and TRBJ1-1; D gene uncertain. Germline values: CDR1 LGHNA, CDR2 YSLEER. The CDR3 runs 15 residues. V lost 1 base and J lost 1, with 10 bases in between.

This clonotype came up a few times. V gene TRBV28 combines with J gene TRBJ2-7; 8 nucleotides match TRBD1. Trimming cost V 5 bases and J 7 bases; bases outside gene matches: 19. Germline CDR1 MDHEN, CDR2 SYDVKM. The CDR3 is made up of 17 amino acids. CDR3: CASSPSTQGAGVWEQYF. DNA for the CDR3: TGTGCCAGCAGTCCGAGTACCCAGGGGGCAGGGGTGTGGGAGCAGTACTTC. Together with reference TRBV28 and TRBJ2-7, the CDR3 gives the full variable domain: DVKVTQSSRYLVKRTGEKVFLECVQDMDHENMFWYRQDPGLGLRLIYFSYDVKMKEKGDIPEGYSVSREKKERFSLILESASTNQTSMYLCASSPSTQGAGVWEQYFGPGTRLTVT.

This clonotype was picked up many times. This chain joins TRBV19 and TRBJ1-2; possibly TRBD1 for D (6 bases). The germline V gene encodes CDR1 LNHDA and CDR2 SQIVND (reference sequence). Trimming stripped 3 bases from V and 1 base from J, with 21 bases between. The CDR3 covers 18 residues. DNA for the CDR3: TGTGCCAGTAGTATCCCTTGGACAGACCGACTATTTAACTATGGCTACACCTTC. Translated, it gives CASSIPWTDRLFNYGYTF.

V usage is TRBV6-2 or TRBV6-3 and J usage is TRBJ2-2; 12 bases line up with TRBD1. After removal of 2 bases from V and 7 bases from J, the junction contained 11 bases not matched to a gene. The CDR3 length is 18 residues. Looked up from germline, CDR1 is MNHEY and CDR2 is SVGEGT. Here the CDR3 reads CASSYPKTGQGAVGELFF. The CDR3 bases are TGTGCCAGCAGTTACCCAAAGACGGGACAGGGGGCAGTCGGGGAGCTGTTTTTT.

This clonotype was observed at least ten times. V is TRBV19 and J is TRBJ2-2; 9 bases are shared with TRBD1. Germline V lookup: CDR1 LNHDA, CDR2 SQIVND (reference sequence). The CDR3 runs to 15 residues. V dropped 10 bases and J dropped 3; count of bases not matched to a gene: 9. In DNA, the CDR3 is TGTGCCACAAGGGACAGGGAAAGTTACACCGGGGAGCTGTTTTTT. Protein product: CATRDRESYTGELFF.

The V gene is TRBV5-1, the J gene TRBJ2-7, with 8 bases fitting TRBD1. CDR1 and CDR2 (germline): SGHRS, YFSETQ. The CDR3 covers 15 residues. Losses at the gene ends were 5 bases for V and 4 bases for J; bases not matched to a gene: 11. The CDR3 is CASRLARGPNYEQYF. Written as DNA, the CDR3 is TGCGCCAGCAGACTAGCCAGGGGGCCTAATTACGAGCAGTACTTC.

This clonotype was picked up many times. This chain links TRBV27 with TRBJ1-1, with a weak D call TRBD1 (5 bases). V was trimmed by 1 base and J by 4 bases, leaving 16 bases between them. The V gene's germline CDR1 is MNHEY and CDR2 SMNVEV (reference sequence). This CDR3 spans 16 amino acids. The CDR3 reads CASSLFAGVGGTEAFF. CDR3 DNA sequence: TGTGCCAGCAGTTTATTTGCGGGGGTAGGTGGCACTGAAGCTTTCTTT.